This T cell receptor (beta chain) was sequenced during a study of cytomegalovirus exposure and HLA in healthy donors. This CDR3 spans 11 amino acids. CDR1 is MDHEN and CDR2 is SYDVKM in the germline V gene. Deletions cut 11 bases from V and 7 bases from J, with 14 bases between. Use of 60 Vbeta and 13 Jbeta primers characterized the PCR. The table came from immunoSEQ multiplex PCR; TCRdb's copy has only in-frame clones and leaves some out. This table holds under 200,000 clones, roughly an eighth found once. The origin of this receptor is a man aged 45-65 years in good health and CMV-seropositive. Sequencing used PBMCs. The rearrangement uses TRBV28 and TRBJ1-2, with a weak D call TRBD1 (6 bases). The chain's CDR3 is CAVGGGSGYTF. CDR3 DNA sequence: TGTGCCGTTGGGGGGGGCAGTGGCTACACCTTC.